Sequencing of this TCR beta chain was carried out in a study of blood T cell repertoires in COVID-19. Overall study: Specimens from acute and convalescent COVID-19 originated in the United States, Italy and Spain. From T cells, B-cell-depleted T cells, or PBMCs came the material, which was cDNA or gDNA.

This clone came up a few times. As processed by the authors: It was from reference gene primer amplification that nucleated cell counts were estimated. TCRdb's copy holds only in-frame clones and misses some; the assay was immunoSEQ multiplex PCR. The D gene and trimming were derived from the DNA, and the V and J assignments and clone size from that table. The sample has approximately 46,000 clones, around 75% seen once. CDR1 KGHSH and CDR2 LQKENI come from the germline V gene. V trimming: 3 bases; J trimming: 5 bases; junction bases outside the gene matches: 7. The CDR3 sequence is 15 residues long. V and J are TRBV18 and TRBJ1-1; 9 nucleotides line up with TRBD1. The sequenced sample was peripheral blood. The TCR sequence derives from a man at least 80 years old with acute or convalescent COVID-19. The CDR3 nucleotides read TGTGCCAGCTCACCCTCGGGACAGGGAGGTACTGAAGCTTTCTTT. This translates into CASSPSGQGGTEAFF.